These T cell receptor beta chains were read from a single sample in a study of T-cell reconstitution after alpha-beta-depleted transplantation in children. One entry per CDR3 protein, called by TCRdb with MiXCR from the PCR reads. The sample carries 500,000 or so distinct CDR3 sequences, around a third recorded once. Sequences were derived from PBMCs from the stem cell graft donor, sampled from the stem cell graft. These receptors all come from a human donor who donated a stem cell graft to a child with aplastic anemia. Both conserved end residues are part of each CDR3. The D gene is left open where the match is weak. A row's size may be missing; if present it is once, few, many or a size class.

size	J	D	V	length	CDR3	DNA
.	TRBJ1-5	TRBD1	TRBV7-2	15	CASSLEGTVAQPQHF	TGTGCCAGCAGCTTAGAGGGGACAGTCGCCCAGCCCCAGCATTTT
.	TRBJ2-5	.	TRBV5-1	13	CASSGGQQETQYF	TGCGCCAGCAGCGGTGGACAGCAAGAGACCCAGTACTTC
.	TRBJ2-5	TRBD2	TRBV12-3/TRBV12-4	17	CASSFGASGLYQETQYF	TGTGCCAGCAGTTTTGGCGCTAGCGGGTTGTACCAAGAGACCCAGTACTTC
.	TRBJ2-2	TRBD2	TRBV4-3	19	CASSQVLGTSGHSGGELFF	TGCGCCAGCAGCCAAGTCTTGGGGACTAGCGGACATTCCGGCGGGGAGCTGTTTTTT
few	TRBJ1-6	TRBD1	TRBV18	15	CASSLDRAHNSPLHF	TGTGCCAGCTCCTTGGACAGGGCGCATAATTCACCCCTCCACTTT
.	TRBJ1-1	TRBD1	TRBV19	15	CASRRQGISYTEAFF	TGTGCCAGTCGTAGACAGGGGATAAGCTACACTGAAGCTTTCTTT
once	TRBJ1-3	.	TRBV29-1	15	CSVVGSASSGNTIYF	TGCAGCGTTGTAGGGTCCGCCAGCTCTGGAAACACCATATATTTT
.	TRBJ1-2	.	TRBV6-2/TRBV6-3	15	CASSYPADSNYGYTF	TGTGCCAGCAGTTACCCCGCGGACAGCAACTATGGCTACACCTTC
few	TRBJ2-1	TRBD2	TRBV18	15	CASSPYSGRLNEQFF	TGTGCCAGCTCACCATATAGCGGGAGATTAAATGAGCAGTTCTTC
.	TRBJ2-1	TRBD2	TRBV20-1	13	CIAPGTTYNEQFF	TGCATTGCTCCCGGGACTACCTACAATGAGCAGTTCTTC
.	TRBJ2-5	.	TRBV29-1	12	CSVRVGQETQYF	TGCAGCGTGAGGGTGGGCCAAGAGACCCAGTACTTC
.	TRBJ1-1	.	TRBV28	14	CASSSDGENTEAFF	TGTGCCAGCAGCTCCGACGGAGAGAACACTGAAGCTTTCTTT
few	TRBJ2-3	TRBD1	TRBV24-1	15	CATSDRRQGADTQYF	TGTGCCACCAGTGACAGACGACAGGGCGCAGATACGCAGTATTTT
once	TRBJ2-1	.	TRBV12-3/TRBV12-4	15	CAGTHPGEGYNEQFF	TGTGCCGGCACCCATCCAGGGGAGGGATACAATGAGCAGTTCTTC
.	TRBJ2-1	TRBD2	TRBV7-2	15	CASSATSGAHNEQFF	TGTGCCAGCAGCGCGACTAGCGGCGCCCACAATGAGCAGTTCTTC
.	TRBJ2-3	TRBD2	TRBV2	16	CASEGTSGLFGDTQYF	TGTGCCAGCGAAGGGACTAGCGGATTGTTTGGAGATACGCAGTATTTT
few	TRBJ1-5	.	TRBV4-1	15	CASSQDWGGGQPQHF	TGCGCCAGCAGCCAAGATTGGGGGGGCGGTCAGCCCCAGCATTTT
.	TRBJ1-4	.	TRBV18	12	CASSPGSEKLFF	TGTGCCAGCTCACCAGGGTCCGAAAAACTGTTTTTT
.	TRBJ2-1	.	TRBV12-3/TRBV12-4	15	CASGGSSSSYNEQFF	TGTGCCAGCGGAGGGTCCTCAAGCTCCTACAATGAGCAGTTCTTC
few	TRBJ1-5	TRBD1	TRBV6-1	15	CASKRDRDSNQPQHF	TGTGCCAGCAAGAGGGACAGGGATAGCAATCAGCCCCAGCATTTT
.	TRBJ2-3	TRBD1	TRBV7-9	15	CASSPPNRGDDTQYF	TGTGCCAGCAGCCCCCCTAACAGGGGAGACGATACGCAGTATTTT
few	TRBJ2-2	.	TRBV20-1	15	CSARPGGGGTGELFF	TGCAGTGCTAGACCCGGCGGGGGCGGCACCGGGGAGCTGTTTTTT
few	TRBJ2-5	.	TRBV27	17	CASSFRGAGRVEETQYF	TGTGCCAGCAGTTTTAGGGGGGCAGGCCGCGTAGAAGAGACCCAGTACTTC
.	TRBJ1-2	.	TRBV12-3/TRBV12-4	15	CASSFSRGINYGYTF	TGTGCCAGCAGTTTTTCTAGGGGGATTAACTATGGCTACACCTTC
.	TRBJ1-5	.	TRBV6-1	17	CASFWRGNVGGNQPQHF	TGTGCCAGTTTTTGGAGGGGTAACGTAGGTGGCAATCAGCCCCAGCATTTT
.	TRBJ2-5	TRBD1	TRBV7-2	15	CASSSTGGLWETQYF	TGTGCCAGCAGCTCAACAGGGGGGCTCTGGGAGACCCAGTACTTC
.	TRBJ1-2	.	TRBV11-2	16	CASSPRDRGLNYGYTF	TGTGCCAGCAGCCCAAGGGATCGGGGACTGAACTATGGCTACACCTTC
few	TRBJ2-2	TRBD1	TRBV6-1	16	CASLSTGTGNTGELFF	TGTGCCAGCCTTTCAACCGGGACAGGGAACACCGGGGAGCTGTTTTTT
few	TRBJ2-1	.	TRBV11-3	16	CASSSRQASSYNEQFF	TGTGCCAGCAGCTCCCGACAGGCTAGCTCCTACAATGAGCAGTTCTTC
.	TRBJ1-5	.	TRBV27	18	CASSPYLLTGPSNQPQHF	TGTGCCAGCAGTCCGTACCTTTTGACAGGCCCTAGCAATCAGCCCCAGCATTTT
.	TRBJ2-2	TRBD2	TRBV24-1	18	CATSDSTSGKAHTGELFF	TGTGCCACCAGTGATTCGACTAGCGGGAAGGCCCACACCGGGGAGCTGTTTTTT
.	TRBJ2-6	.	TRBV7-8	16	CASSRTGLSGANVLTF	TGTGCCAGCAGCCGGACGGGCCTCTCTGGGGCCAACGTCCTGACTTTC
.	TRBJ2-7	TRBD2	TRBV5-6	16	CASSLRLAGAPDEQYF	TGTGCCAGCAGCTTACGACTAGCGGGAGCCCCCGACGAGCAGTACTTC
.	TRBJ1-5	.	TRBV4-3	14	CASSQNRVNQPQHF	TGCGCCAGCAGCCAAAATCGCGTCAATCAGCCCCAGCATTTT
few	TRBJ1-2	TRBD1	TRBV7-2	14	CASRDGTANYGYTF	TGTGCCAGCAGGGACGGGACAGCCAACTATGGCTACACCTTC
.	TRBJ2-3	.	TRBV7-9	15	CASILGPTLTDTQYF	.
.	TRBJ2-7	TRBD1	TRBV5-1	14	CASSLSRGQYEQYF	TGCGCCAGCAGCTTAAGCAGGGGGCAATACGAGCAGTACTTC
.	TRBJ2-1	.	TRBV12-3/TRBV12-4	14	CASSLEGTVGEQFF	TGTGCCAGCAGTTTAGAAGGTACCGTAGGGGAGCAGTTCTTC
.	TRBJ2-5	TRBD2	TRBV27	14	CASSTGLPQETQYF	TGTGCCAGCAGTACGGGACTACCCCAAGAGACCCAGTACTTC
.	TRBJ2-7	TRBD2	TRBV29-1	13	CSAASGGTYEQYF	TGCAGCGCCGCTAGCGGGGGAACCTACGAGCAGTACTTC
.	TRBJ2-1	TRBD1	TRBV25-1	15	CASRALLGQGGEQFF	TGTGCCAGCAGGGCCCTCCTAGGACAGGGTGGTGAGCAGTTCTTC
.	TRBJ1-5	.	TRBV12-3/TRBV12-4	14	CASSQDRYNQPQHF	TGTGCCAGCAGCCAAGACAGATACAATCAGCCCCAGCATTTT
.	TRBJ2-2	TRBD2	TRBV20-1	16	CSARVGLGGITGELFF	TGCAGTGCTAGGGTCGGACTAGGCGGTATCACCGGGGAGCTGTTTTTT
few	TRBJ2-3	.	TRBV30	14	CAWKISAGTDTQYF	TGTGCCTGGAAAATCAGCGCGGGCACAGATACGCAGTATTTT
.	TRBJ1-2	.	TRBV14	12	CASSQGSGGYTF	TGTGCCAGCAGCCAGGGGAGCGGTGGCTACACCTTC
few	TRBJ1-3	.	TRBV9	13	CASSVGGGDAIYF	TGTGCCAGCAGCGTAGGGGGAGGGGATGCCATATATTTT
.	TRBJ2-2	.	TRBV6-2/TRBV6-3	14	CASTRQGGTGELFF	TGTGCCAGCACCAGACAGGGAGGCACCGGGGAGCTGTTTTTT
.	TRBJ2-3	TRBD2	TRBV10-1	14	CASLYSGITDTQYF	TGCGCCAGCCTTTATAGCGGGATCACAGATACGCAGTATTTT
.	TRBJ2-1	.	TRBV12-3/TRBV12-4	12	CASTSQRTEQFF	TGTGCCAGCACCTCCCAACGGACCGAGCAGTTCTTC
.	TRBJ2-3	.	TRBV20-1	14	CSAPGRGGTDTQYF	TGCAGTGCTCCGGGGAGGGGGGGCACAGATACGCAGTATTTT
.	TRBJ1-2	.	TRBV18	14	CASSQSPTDHGYTF	TGTGCCAGCTCACAATCTCCGACGGACCATGGCTACACCTTC
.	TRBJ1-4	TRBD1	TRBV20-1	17	CSARDRNLRDRYEKLFF	TGCAGTGCTAGAGATCGCAATTTGAGGGACAGATATGAAAAACTGTTTTTT
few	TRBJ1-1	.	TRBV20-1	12	CSAREGTPEAFF	TGCAGTGCTAGAGAAGGGACTCCTGAAGCTTTCTTT
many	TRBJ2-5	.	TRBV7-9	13	CASSLPGGETQYF	TGTGCCAGCAGCTTACCGGGGGGCGAGACCCAGTACTTC
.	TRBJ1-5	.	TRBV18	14	CASSPPSGGGPQHF	TGTGCCAGCTCACCACCGTCTGGGGGTGGGCCCCAGCATTTT